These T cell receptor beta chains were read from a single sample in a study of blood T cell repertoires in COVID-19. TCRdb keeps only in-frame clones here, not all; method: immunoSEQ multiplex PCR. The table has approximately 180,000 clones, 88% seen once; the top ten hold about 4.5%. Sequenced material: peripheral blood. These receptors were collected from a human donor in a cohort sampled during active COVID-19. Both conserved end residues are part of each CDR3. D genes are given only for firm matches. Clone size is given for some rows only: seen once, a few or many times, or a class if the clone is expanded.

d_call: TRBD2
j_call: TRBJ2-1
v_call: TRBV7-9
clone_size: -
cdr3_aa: CASSFSLAEVNEQFF
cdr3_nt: TGTGCCAGCAGCTTTAGCCTAGCGGAGGTGAATGAGCAGTTCTTC

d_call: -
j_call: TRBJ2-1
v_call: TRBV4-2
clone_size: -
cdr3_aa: CASSQDGTGVNEQFF
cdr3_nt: TGTGCCAGCAGCCAAGATGGAACGGGAGTCAATGAGCAGTTCTTC

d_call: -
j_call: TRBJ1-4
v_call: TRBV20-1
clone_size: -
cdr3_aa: CSASFPGEKLFF
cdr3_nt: TGCAGTGCTAGTTTCCCTGGCGAAAAACTGTTTTTT

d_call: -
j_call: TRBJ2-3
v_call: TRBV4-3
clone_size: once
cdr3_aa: CASSHAEVEVGTDTQYF
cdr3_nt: TGCGCCAGCAGCCACGCTGAGGTCGAGGTGGGCACAGATACGCAGTATTTT

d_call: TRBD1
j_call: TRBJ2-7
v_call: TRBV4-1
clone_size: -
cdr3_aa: CASSHPDRTGYEQYF
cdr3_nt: TGCGCCAGCAGCCACCCGGACAGGACGGGCTACGAGCAGTACTTC

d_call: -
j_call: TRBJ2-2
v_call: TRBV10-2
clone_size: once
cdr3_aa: CASSEPSGLPTGELFF
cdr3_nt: TGCGCCAGCAGTGAGCCATCAGGACTCCCCACCGGGGAGCTGTTTTTT

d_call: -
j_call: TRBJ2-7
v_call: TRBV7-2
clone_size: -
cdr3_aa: CASSYNSHEQYF
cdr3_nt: TGTGCCAGCAGCTATAACTCCCACGAGCAGTACTTC

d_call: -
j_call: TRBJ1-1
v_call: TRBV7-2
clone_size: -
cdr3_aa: CASSSHGRVEAFF
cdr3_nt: TGTGCCAGCAGCTCCCACGGTCGGGTTGAAGCTTTCTTT

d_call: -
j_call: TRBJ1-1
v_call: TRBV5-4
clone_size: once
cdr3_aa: CASSNQGLNTEAFF
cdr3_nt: TGTGCCAGCAGCAACCAGGGGTTGAACACTGAAGCTTTCTTT

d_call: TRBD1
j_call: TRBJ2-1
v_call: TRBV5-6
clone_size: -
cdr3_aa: CASSWIVGQHNEQFF
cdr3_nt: TGTGCCAGCAGTTGGATCGTGGGACAGCACAATGAGCAGTTCTTC

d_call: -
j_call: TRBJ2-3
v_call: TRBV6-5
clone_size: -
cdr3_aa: CASNLAPSTDTQYF
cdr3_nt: TGTGCCAGCAACCTAGCCCCTAGCACAGATACGCAGTATTTT

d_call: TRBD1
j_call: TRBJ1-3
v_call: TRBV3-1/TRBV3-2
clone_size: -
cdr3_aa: CASSQVRTGAGNTIYF
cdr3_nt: TGTGCCAGCAGCCAAGTACGGACAGGGGCTGGAAACACCATATATTTT

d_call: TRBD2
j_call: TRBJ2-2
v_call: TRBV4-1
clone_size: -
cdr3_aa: CASSQAPGGTGELFF
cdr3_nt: TGCGCCAGCAGCCAAGCCCCGGGGGGGACCGGGGAGCTGTTTTTT

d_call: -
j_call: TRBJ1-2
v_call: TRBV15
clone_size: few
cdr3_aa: CATRSAVSHGYTF
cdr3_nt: TGTGCCACCCGCTCCGCAGTCAGTCATGGCTACACCTTC

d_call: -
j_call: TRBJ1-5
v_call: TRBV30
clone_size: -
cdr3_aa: CAWSTPNQPQHF
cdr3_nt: TGTGCCTGGAGTACACCCAATCAGCCCCAGCATTTT

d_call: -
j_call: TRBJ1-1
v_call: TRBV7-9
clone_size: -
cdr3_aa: CASSPPGGTEAFF
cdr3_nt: TGTGCCAGCAGCCCCCCGGGGGGAACTGAAGCTTTCTTT

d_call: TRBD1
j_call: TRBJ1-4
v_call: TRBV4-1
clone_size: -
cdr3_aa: CASSQEPSTGRGEKLFF
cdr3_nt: TGCGCCAGCAGCCAAGAACCCTCGACAGGGCGAGGAGAAAAACTGTTTTTT

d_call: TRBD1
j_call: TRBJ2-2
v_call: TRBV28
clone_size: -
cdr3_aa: CASSLHRGPNTGELFF
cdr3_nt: TGTGCCAGCAGTTTGCACAGGGGGCCGAACACCGGGGAGCTGTTTTTT